Each of the 2 T cell receptor beta chains below was sequenced from the same sample in a study of identical twins. MiXCR, run by TCRdb on the 5' RACE reads, gives a single entry per CDR3 protein. The sample yields about 900,000 distinct CDR3 sequences, approximately 13% seen once. The sample was also linked to a second study, of yellow fever vaccine responses in identical twins.

Sequencing used PBMCs. These receptors were taken from a woman between 18 and 29 years old in good health.

There are a few counts of this clonotype. CDR3 nucleotide sequence: TGCGCCAGCAGCTCAGGACAGGGGAGCTCCTACGAGCAGTACGTC. This sequence encodes CASSSGQGSSYEQYV. This chain links TRBV5-1 with TRBJ2-7, with 9 nucleotides matching TRBD1. J lost 0 bases, V lost 3 bases, and 4 bases had no gene match. Germline V gene lookup returns CDR1 SGHRS and CDR2 YFSETQ. This CDR3 spans 15 amino acids.

This clonotype was seen at least ten times. The chain combines TRBV27 with TRBJ1-1, with D possibly TRBD1 on 5 matching bases. The germline V and J ends were trimmed by 3 bases and 1 base, with 9 bases remaining between them. Germline CDR1 is MNHEY and CDR2 is SMNVEV (reference sequence). The CDR3 runs 14 residues. The CDR3 is CASSLATANTEAFF. CDR3 DNA sequence: TGTGCCAGCAGTTTGGCGACAGCGAACACTGAAGCTTTCTTT.